The source of this T cell receptor (beta chain) is a study of OX40 agonist ivuxolimab in advanced cancers. V lost 2 bases, J lost 5 bases, and 7 bases lay in between. The CDR3 is 13 residues long. The germline CDR1 and CDR2 sequences are MRHNA and SNTAGT. TCRdb's table, derived via immunoSEQ multiplex PCR, lists solely in-frame clones and lacks some. The data contain 80,000 to 95,000 clones, about 89% of them singletons. The chain carries TRBV6-4 and TRBJ2-1; D perhaps matches TRBD1 (6 bases). The starting material was CD4+ or CD8+ T cells sorted from blood, obtained in a trial of the OX40 agonist ivuxolimab. The TCR comes from an adult with an advanced solid tumor such as melanoma, head and neck, liver or kidney cancer. The CDR3 is CASSDRDNNEQFF. CDR3 sequence (DNA): TGTGCCAGCAGTGACCGGGACAACAATGAGCAGTTCTTC.